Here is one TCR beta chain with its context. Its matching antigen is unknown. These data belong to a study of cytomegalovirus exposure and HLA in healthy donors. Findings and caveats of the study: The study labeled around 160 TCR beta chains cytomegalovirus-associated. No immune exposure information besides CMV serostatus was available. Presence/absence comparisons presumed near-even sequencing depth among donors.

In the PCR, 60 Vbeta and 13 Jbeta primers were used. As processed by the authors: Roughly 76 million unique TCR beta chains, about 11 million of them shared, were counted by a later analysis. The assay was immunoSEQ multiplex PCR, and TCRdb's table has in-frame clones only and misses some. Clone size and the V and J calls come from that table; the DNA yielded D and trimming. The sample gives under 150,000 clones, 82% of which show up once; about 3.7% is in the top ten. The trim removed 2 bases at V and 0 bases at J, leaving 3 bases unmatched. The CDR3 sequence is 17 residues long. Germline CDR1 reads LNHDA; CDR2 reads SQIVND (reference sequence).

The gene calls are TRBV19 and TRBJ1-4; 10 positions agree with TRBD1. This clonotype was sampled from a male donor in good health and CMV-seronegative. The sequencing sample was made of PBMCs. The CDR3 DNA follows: TGTGCCAGTAGTATAATGGGACAGGGGACAACTAATGAAAAACTGTTTTTT. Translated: CASSIMGQGTTNEKLFF.